This is a list of T cell receptor beta chains from one sample in a study of blood T cell repertoires in COVID-19. Libraries were prepared by immunoSEQ multiplex PCR; TCRdb keeps only in-frame clonotypes and omits some of them. The sample carries approximately 140,000 clones, 80% to 90% recorded once. Sequences were obtained from peripheral blood. The receptor set was obtained from an elderly man with acute or convalescent COVID-19. The CDR3 runs from the conserved cysteine through the conserved F or W. The order of the fields is V gene, D gene, clone size, J gene, CDR3 DNA, CDR3 protein. D genes are given only for firm matches. Clone sizes are given selectively: once, few, many, or a class where the clone is expanded.

TRBV7-3	.	.	TRBJ2-2	TGTGCCAGCAGCTTAGACGCGGTCACCGGGGAGCTGTTTTTT	CASSLDAVTGELFF
TRBV11-2	.	once	TRBJ2-6	TGTGCCAGCAGGCCGGGATCTGGGGCCAACGTCCTGACTTTC	CASRPGSGANVLTF
TRBV5-1	TRBD1	few	TRBJ2-5	TGCGCCAGCAGCTTGACAGGGGAAAAGGGAGAGACCCAGTACTTC	CASSLTGEKGETQYF
TRBV18	TRBD2	.	TRBJ2-3	TGTGCCAGCTCCGTAGGACTAGCGGGAGGCACAGATACGCAGTATTTT	CASSVGLAGGTDTQYF
TRBV9	TRBD1	.	TRBJ2-7	TGTGCCAGCAGCGTAGAACAGGGGTGCTACGAGCAGTACTTC	CASSVEQGCYEQYF
TRBV7-2	TRBD2	.	TRBJ2-2	TGTGCCAATTCCGGGACTAGCACCACCGGGGAGCTGTTTTTT	CANSGTSTTGELFF
TRBV10-3	TRBD1	few	TRBJ2-7	TGTGCCATCAGTGAGTCGACAGGGAGCAGGAACGAGCAGTACTTC	CAISESTGSRNEQYF
TRBV5-4	.	.	TRBJ2-2	TGTGCCAGCAGCTTAGGAGGGGGCGTCGCCGGGGAGCTGTTTTTT	CASSLGGGVAGELFF
TRBV6-5	TRBD1	.	TRBJ1-1	TGTGCCAGCAGTTACTCGAAATCGTCAGGGGGACCTGAAGCTTTCTTT	CASSYSKSSGGPEAFF
TRBV5-4	TRBD2	.	TRBJ2-3	TGTGCCAGCAGGGCAACTAGCGGGCCCACAGATACGCAGTATTTT	CASRATSGPTDTQYF
TRBV14	.	.	TRBJ2-7	TGTGCCAGCAGCCCGCTGATGAGCGCCCTTTCCGAGCAGTACTTC	CASSPLMSALSEQYF
TRBV7-8	.	.	TRBJ2-1	TGTGCCAGCAGCCTCCTTTCTCGGGATGAGCAGTTCTTC	CASSLLSRDEQFF
TRBV6-5	TRBD1	.	TRBJ2-7	TGTGCCAGCAGGGGGACAGGGCACTACGAGCAGTACTTC	CASRGTGHYEQYF
TRBV6-6	.	few	TRBJ1-1	TGTGCCAGCAGTTCCCCCCAGGGGCCTGAAGCTTTCTTT	CASSSPQGPEAFF
TRBV29-1	.	.	TRBJ1-3	TGCAGCGTCACAACCTCTGGAAACACCATATATTTT	CSVTTSGNTIYF
TRBV9	TRBD2	.	TRBJ2-3	TGTGCCAGCAGCGTAGCGAGCGGGAGGGGGCAAGATACGCAGTATTTT	CASSVASGRGQDTQYF
TRBV19	TRBD2	.	TRBJ2-1	TGTGCCAGTAGGGGGGGAGGGGCCGGTGAGCAGTTCTTC	CASRGGGAGEQFF
TRBV24-1	.	once	TRBJ1-5	TGTGCCACCAGTGGTGGACGGGGGAGCAATCAGCCCCAGCATTTT	CATSGGRGSNQPQHF
TRBV7-2	TRBD2	.	TRBJ2-5	TGTGCCAGCAGCTTAGGACTAGCGGGTCTGGAGACCCAGTACTTC	CASSLGLAGLETQYF
TRBV14	.	.	TRBJ2-1	TGTGCCAGCAGCCGCTCGACAGTCCGGTCCCAGTTCTTC	CASSRSTVRSQFF
TRBV5-1	.	.	TRBJ2-1	TGCGCCAGCAGCTTGGCCACTAGGGAGTCCGATGAGCAGTTCTTC	CASSLATRESDEQFF
TRBV4-1	.	.	TRBJ1-6	TGCGCCAGCAGCCAAGATGGCGAGAGGATGGTAACTTCACCCCTCCACTTT	CASSQDGERMVTSPLHF
TRBV27	TRBD1	.	TRBJ2-7	TGTGCCAGCAGCCTACTCCCGGGACAGCCGTACGAGCAGTACTTC	CASSLLPGQPYEQYF
TRBV5-1	.	.	TRBJ1-2	TGCGCCAGCAGCCCATCCGTGGGGGGGCGAGGGGATGGCTACACCTTC	CASSPSVGGRGDGYTF
TRBV2	TRBD1	.	TRBJ1-1	TGTGCCAGCAATAGCGGACAGGGGGCGAACACTGAAGCTTTCTTT	CASNSGQGANTEAFF
TRBV7-9	.	.	TRBJ2-3	TGTGCCAGCTCAAGCCCCCCAGGGGCCAGCACAGATACGCAGTATTTT	CASSSPPGASTDTQYF
TRBV18	TRBD1	.	TRBJ2-5	TGTGCCAGCTCACCGGACAGGAGACAAGAGACCCAGTACTTC	CASSPDRRQETQYF
TRBV11-2	.	.	TRBJ1-1	TGTGCCAGCAGCTTACAGGGAGGTTGGTCTGAAGCTTTCTTT	CASSLQGGWSEAFF
TRBV19	.	.	TRBJ1-3	TGTGCCAGTGCACAGGGAGGGCTACAGACCTCTGGAAACACCATATATTTT	CASAQGGLQTSGNTIYF